This is a list of T cell receptor beta chains from one sample in a study of T cells after yellow fever vaccination. TCRdb reprocessed the 5' RACE reads with MiXCR, giving one entry per CDR3 protein. The repertoire holds about 25,000 distinct CDR3 sequences, with less than 3.5% as singletons. Here the sequenced sample was PBMCs, either bulk or a sorted T-cell subset (CD4+, CD8+, memory, or dextramer-sorted; not recorded which), taken around 45 days after the first yellow fever vaccination. The receptors here all came from a man younger than 35 who received the YFV17D yellow fever vaccine. Both conserved end residues are part of each CDR3. Each record gives: V gene, J gene, D gene, clone size, CDR3 DNA, CDR3 protein. D genes are given only for firm matches. A clone size is listed for some rows: how often the clone was seen (once, few, many), or a class if it is expanded.

V: TRBV5-6
J: TRBJ2-2
D: .
size: many
DNA: TGTGCCAGCAGCTTCCCAGGGTTCGGCGGGGAGCTGTTTTTT
CDR3: CASSFPGFGGELFF

V: TRBV12-3/TRBV12-4
J: TRBJ2-4
D: .
size: many
DNA: TGTGCCAGCAGTTTGGGTTCGGTCAAAAACATTCAGTACTTC
CDR3: CASSLGSVKNIQYF

V: TRBV7-2
J: TRBJ2-5
D: .
size: many
DNA: TGTGCCAGCAGCTTCAGAGCGGGCCAAGAGACCCAGTACTTC
CDR3: CASSFRAGQETQYF

V: TRBV5-4
J: TRBJ1-3
D: .
size: .
DNA: TGTGCCAGCAGCTTGGGGACCTCTGGAAACACCATATATTTT
CDR3: CASSLGTSGNTIYF

V: TRBV4-2
J: TRBJ1-1
D: .
size: many
DNA: TGTGCCAGCAGCCAAGCTGGGGCGGGGAACACTGAAGCTTTCTTT
CDR3: CASSQAGAGNTEAFF

V: TRBV6-2/TRBV6-3
J: TRBJ2-5
D: .
size: .
DNA: TGTGCCAGCAGTTACCAAGAGACCCAGTACTTC
CDR3: CASSYQETQYF

V: TRBV11-3
J: TRBJ2-7
D: TRBD1
size: many
DNA: TGTGCCAGCAGCTCCGGACAGGGCTACGAGCAGTACTTC
CDR3: CASSSGQGYEQYF

V: TRBV14
J: TRBJ2-5
D: TRBD1
size: .
DNA: TGTGCCAGCAGCCAGGGGACAGGGGGCTACCAAGAGACCCAGTACTTC
CDR3: CASSQGTGGYQETQYF

V: TRBV3-1
J: TRBJ1-2
D: .
size: many
DNA: TGTGCCAGCAGCCAACCGGGGCCAGGTAGCGGCTACACCTTC
CDR3: CASSQPGPGSGYTF

V: TRBV6-6
J: TRBJ2-6
D: .
size: many
DNA: TGTGCCAGCAGAACGACTGGGGCCAACGTCCTGACTTTC
CDR3: CASRTTGANVLTF

V: TRBV5-1
J: TRBJ1-1
D: TRBD1
size: many
DNA: TGCGCCAGCAGCTTGGGGGACAGACGCACTGAAGCTTTCTTT
CDR3: CASSLGDRRTEAFF

V: TRBV5-6
J: TRBJ1-2
D: .
size: .
DNA: TGTGCCAGCGGCCCGGGGGTCCTTGGCTACACCTTC
CDR3: CASGPGVLGYTF

V: TRBV5-1
J: TRBJ1-6
D: TRBD1
size: many
DNA: TGCGCCAGCAGCTCCGGGACAGTGGATTCACCCCTCCACTTT
CDR3: CASSSGTVDSPLHF

V: TRBV19
J: TRBJ2-5
D: TRBD2
size: many
DNA: TGTGCCAGCCGGACTAGCGGTTACCAAGAGACCCAGTACTTC
CDR3: CASRTSGYQETQYF

V: TRBV6-5
J: TRBJ1-6
D: .
size: many
DNA: TGTGCCAGCAGCCGGGCACTGGGGGCCGCTAATTCACCCCTCCACTTT
CDR3: CASSRALGAANSPLHF

V: TRBV7-2
J: TRBJ2-3
D: .
size: many
DNA: TGTGCCAGCAGCCCCAATTTGAGGGATACGCAGTATTTT
CDR3: CASSPNLRDTQYF

V: TRBV29-1
J: TRBJ1-1
D: .
size: many
DNA: TGCAGCGTTGAGGGGAACACTGAAGCTTTCTTT
CDR3: CSVEGNTEAFF

V: TRBV4-1
J: TRBJ2-4
D: TRBD1
size: many
DNA: TGCGCCAGCAGCCAAGTCGTCCGGGACAGAAAAAACATTCAGTACTTC
CDR3: CASSQVVRDRKNIQYF

V: TRBV7-2
J: TRBJ1-5
D: .
size: many
DNA: TGTGCCAGCAGCTTATACGGGACAAATCAGCCCCAGCATTTT
CDR3: CASSLYGTNQPQHF

V: TRBV2
J: TRBJ2-3
D: .
size: many
DNA: TGTGCCAGCAGTGCCAGGACACCCACAGATACGCAGTATTTT
CDR3: CASSARTPTDTQYF

V: TRBV5-5
J: TRBJ1-6
D: TRBD1
size: many
DNA: TGTGCCAGCAGCATACAGGGGTTTAATTCACCCCTCCACTTT
CDR3: CASSIQGFNSPLHF

V: TRBV11-2
J: TRBJ2-1
D: .
size: many
DNA: TGTGCCAGCAGCTTAGATCTGACTAATGAGCAGTTCTTC
CDR3: CASSLDLTNEQFF

V: TRBV7-2
J: TRBJ2-7
D: .
size: many
DNA: TGTGCCAGCAGTTCCAGCGGGACAGCCTACGAGCAGTACTTC
CDR3: CASSSSGTAYEQYF

V: TRBV5-4
J: TRBJ1-1
D: TRBD1
size: many
DNA: TGTGCCAGCAGCTCCTCAAGGACAGGGAGGGCTGAAGCTTTCTTT
CDR3: CASSSSRTGRAEAFF

V: TRBV6-4
J: TRBJ1-2
D: TRBD1
size: many
DNA: TGTGCCAGCAGCCCTGCGATTGGGACAGGGACGTCCTTTTTCTATGGCTACACCTTC
CDR3: CASSPAIGTGTSFFYGYTF

V: TRBV4-3
J: TRBJ1-3
D: .
size: many
DNA: TGCGCCAGCAGCCAAGATAAAGGCGGACCCATATATTTT
CDR3: CASSQDKGGPIYF

V: TRBV5-1
J: TRBJ2-5
D: TRBD2
size: many
DNA: TGCGCCAGCAGCTTCAACCCGGGGGGGGAGACCCAGTACTTC
CDR3: CASSFNPGGETQYF

V: TRBV6-1
J: TRBJ1-1
D: .
size: many
DNA: TGTGCCAGCAGGCAGGGTTCTGGAGACACTGAAGCTTTCTTT
CDR3: CASRQGSGDTEAFF

V: TRBV20-1
J: TRBJ1-3
D: .
size: many
DNA: TGCAGTGCTAACAGGAACTCTGGAAACACCATATATTTT
CDR3: CSANRNSGNTIYF

V: TRBV5-1
J: TRBJ1-6
D: .
size: many
DNA: TGCGCCAGCAGCTTGGAGGGAATTACTAATTCACCCCTCCACTTT
CDR3: CASSLEGITNSPLHF

V: TRBV11-2
J: TRBJ2-4
D: TRBD1
size: many
DNA: TGTGCCAGCATTCAAACAGGGGCCGGCATTCAGTACTTC
CDR3: CASIQTGAGIQYF

V: TRBV20-1
J: TRBJ2-3
D: TRBD2
size: many
DNA: TGCAGTGCTAGCGGGACTAGCGGCACAGATACGCAGTATTTT
CDR3: CSASGTSGTDTQYF

V: TRBV5-1
J: TRBJ2-3
D: TRBD1
size: many
DNA: TGCGCCAGCAGCCGGGAGGGGACAGGGGGCACAGATACGCAGTATTTT
CDR3: CASSREGTGGTDTQYF

V: TRBV7-2
J: TRBJ1-5
D: .
size: many
DNA: TGTGCCAGCAGCTTAGAGGCATCCTTCCCCCAGCATTTT
CDR3: CASSLEASFPQHF

V: TRBV18
J: TRBJ1-2
D: .
size: many
DNA: TGTGCCAGCTCACCCGGCCCAGCCCTTAACTATGGCTACACCTTC
CDR3: CASSPGPALNYGYTF

V: TRBV12-3/TRBV12-4
J: TRBJ2-3
D: .
size: many
DNA: TGTGCCAGCAGTCCCACAGATACGCAGTATTTT
CDR3: CASSPTDTQYF

V: TRBV11-3
J: TRBJ2-2
D: TRBD2
size: few
DNA: TGTGCCAGCAGCAGTAGCGGGGGGGCGAACACCGGGGAGCTGTTTTTT
CDR3: CASSSSGGANTGELFF